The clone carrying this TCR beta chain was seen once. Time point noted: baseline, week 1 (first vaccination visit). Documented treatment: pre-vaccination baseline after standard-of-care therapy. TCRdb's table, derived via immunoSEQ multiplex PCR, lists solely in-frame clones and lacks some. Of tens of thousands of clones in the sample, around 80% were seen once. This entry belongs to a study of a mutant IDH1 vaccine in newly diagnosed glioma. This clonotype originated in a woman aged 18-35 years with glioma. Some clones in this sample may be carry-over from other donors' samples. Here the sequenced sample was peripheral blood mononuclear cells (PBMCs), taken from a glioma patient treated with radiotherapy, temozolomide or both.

CDR3 sequence: CASGFPPAGELFF. CDR3 DNA sequence: TGTGCTAGTGGTTTCCCGCCGGCCGGGGAGCTGTTTTTT. J is TRBJ2-2 and V is TRBV12-5; D is unresolved. The CDR3 extends over 13 amino acids. The germline V and J ends were trimmed by 3 bases and 6 bases, with 8 bases remaining between them. Germline loops: CDR1 LGHNT, CDR2 FRNRAP.